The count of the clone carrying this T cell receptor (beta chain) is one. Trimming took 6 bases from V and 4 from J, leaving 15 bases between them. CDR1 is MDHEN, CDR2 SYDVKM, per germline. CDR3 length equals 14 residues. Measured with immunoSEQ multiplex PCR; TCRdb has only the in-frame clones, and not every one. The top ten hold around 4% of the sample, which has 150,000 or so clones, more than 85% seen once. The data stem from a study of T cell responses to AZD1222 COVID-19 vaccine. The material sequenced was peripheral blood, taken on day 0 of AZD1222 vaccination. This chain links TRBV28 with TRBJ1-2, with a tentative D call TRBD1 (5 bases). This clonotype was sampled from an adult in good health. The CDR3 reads CASRSGGGTYGYTF. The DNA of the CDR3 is TGTGCCAGCAGGTCCGGAGGAGGGACCTATGGCTACACCTTC.